The 16 T cell receptor beta chains given below trace back to one sample, sequenced in a study of beta chain features in type 1 diabetes. All of the isolated RNA was reverse transcribed, so expressed TCRB transcripts were sequenced. Using immunoSEQ multiplex PCR, the repertoire was profiled, and TCRdb retains in-frame clones only, with some absent. The sample includes about 240,000 clones, roughly 30% of them seen just once. Sequencing used central memory CD4+ T cells from blood. Receptors were obtained from a man aged 25 to 45 in good health.

The chain couples TRBV30 to TRBJ2-1, with D perhaps matching TRBD1 (5 bases). The V end was cut by 2 bases, the J end by 3 bases, with 11 bases between. There are 14 residues in the CDR3. Germline loops: CDR1 GTSNPN, CDR2 SVGIG (reference sequence). The CDR3 loop reads CAWSRGSNYNEQFF. The CDR3 DNA reads TGTGCCTGGAGTAGGGGATCAAACTACAATGAGCAGTTCTTC.

The rearrangement links TRBV30 to TRBJ1-4, with 8 bases identical to TRBD1. The ends lost 0 bases at V and 8 bases at J; junction bases unmatched: 8. CDR1 is GTSNPN, CDR2 SVGIG, per germline (reference sequence). The length of the CDR3 is 15 residues. CDR3 DNA sequence: TGTGCCTGGAGTGTAGGCCGGACAGGGAAAGAAAAACTGTTTTTT. Translation: CAWSVGRTGKEKLFF.

CDR3 sequence (DNA): TGTGCCACCGCCCAGGTATACGGGGCCAACGTCCTGACTTTC. This gives the protein CATAQVYGANVLTF. The rearrangement links TRBV6-5 to TRBJ2-6, with D unresolved. The germline gives CDR1 MNHEY, CDR2 SVGAGI. The CDR3 has 14 residues. V lost 10 bases to trimming and J lost 4 bases, with 14 bases between them.

The chain has TRBV7-2 and TRBJ2-1; D is perhaps TRBD1 (5 bases). Between the trimmed V and J ends, which lost 5 bases and 5 bases, there was a span of 13 bases. The CDR3 runs 14 residues. The germline V gene has CDR1 SGHTA and CDR2 FQGNSA. The CDR3 region has the DNA TGTGCCAGCAGCGAACAGGACCGTAACAATGAGCAGTTCTTC. This encodes CASSEQDRNNEQFF.

The chain couples TRBV9 to TRBJ2-7; 9 bases map to TRBD2. V gave up 3 bases and J gave up 2 bases; unmatched junction bases: 12. This CDR3 is built from 17 residues. Per the germline V gene, CDR1 is SGDLS and CDR2 is YYNGEE. In DNA form, the CDR3 reads TGTGCCAGCAGCGCCGACCCCGCTAGCGGGGAGACCTACGAGCAGTACTTC. Its protein is CASSADPASGETYEQYF.

The rearrangement uses TRBV30 and TRBJ1-3; D call uncertain. Trimming shortened V by 2 bases and J by 1 base, and 6 bases separated the two germline ends. This CDR3 region has 13 residues. CDR1 is GTSNPN, CDR2 SVGIG, per germline (reference sequence). In DNA, the CDR3 is TGTGCCTGGAGTCCATTTTCTGGAAACACCATATATTTT. Protein product: CAWSPFSGNTIYF.

This clone was recorded at least ten times. The V call is TRBV27, the J call TRBJ2-5; TRBD2 agrees at 10 bases. J lost 5 bases, V lost 6 bases, and 12 bases had no gene match. The CDR3 runs 16 residues. Per the germline V gene, CDR1 is MNHEY and CDR2 is SMNVEV (reference sequence). CDR3 nucleotide sequence: TGTGCCAGCAGGCTGAACCAGCGGGAGGGCTGGGAGACCCAGTACTTC. Its translation is CASRLNQREGWETQYF.

The V and J genes are TRBV30 and TRBJ2-7, with TRBD1 as a possible D gene (6 bases). This CDR3 contains 11 residues. Germline V CDR1 and CDR2: GTSNPN, SVGIG (reference sequence). The germline V and J ends were trimmed by 3 bases and 12 bases, with 15 bases remaining between them. The CDR3 loop is CAWRPGASPYF. CDR3 in DNA: TGTGCCTGGAGACCAGGGGCTAGTCCGTACTTC.

A note on this clone: Other nucleotide sequences in the sample specify the same CDR3. V usage is TRBV7-2 and J usage is TRBJ2-2; no clear D gene. Trimming cost V 5 bases and J 6 bases, with 7 bases left between them. CDR1 is SGHTA and CDR2 is FQGNSA in the germline V gene. This CDR3 is built from 12 residues. The CDR3 loop reads CASSTRSGELFF. The CDR3 bases are TGTGCCAGCAGCACCCGCTCCGGGGAGCTGTTTTTT.

The V gene is TRBV7-2, the J gene TRBJ2-7; the D gene is possibly TRBD1 (6 bases). Germline V gene sequence: CDR1 SGHTA, CDR2 FQGNSA. Between the trimmed V and J ends, which lost 5 bases and 4 bases, there was a span of 9 bases. CDR3 length: 12 amino acids. CDR3 nucleotides: TGTGCCAGCAGCCGAGACAGGTACGAGCAGTACTTC. This encodes CASSRDRYEQYF.

The chain is built from TRBV10-3 and TRBJ2-7; TRBD1 agrees at 7 bases. The CDR3 extends over 15 amino acids. Germline loops: CDR1 ENHRY, CDR2 SYGVKD. V gave up 0 bases and J gave up 2 bases; unmatched junction bases: 4. CDR3 DNA sequence: TGTGCCATCAGTGAGTCTTCGACAGGGCCCTACGAGCAGTACTTC. The encoded protein is CAISESSTGPYEQYF.

The chain is built from TRBV10-3 and TRBJ1-6, with D possibly TRBD1 on 6 matching bases. The V end was cut by 5 bases, the J end by 7 bases, with 12 bases between. The CDR3 consists of 14 residues. Germline loops: CDR1 ENHRY, CDR2 SYGVKD. CDR3 protein: CAISLSGVNSPLHF. In DNA form, the CDR3 reads TGTGCCATCAGTTTGTCAGGGGTGAATTCACCCCTCCACTTT.

This clone appeared a few times. The V call is TRBV29-1, the J call TRBJ1-2, with D possibly matching TRBD1 (5 bases). The CDR3 is made up of 12 amino acids. Per the germline V gene, CDR1 is SQVTM and CDR2 is ANQGSEA. V was cut by 6 bases and J by 5 bases, with 13 bases left in between. CDR3 sequence: CSVLTAIYGYTF. The CDR3, as DNA: TGCAGCGTATTGACAGCCATATATGGCTACACCTTC.

The chain uses TRBV30 and TRBJ2-1; perhaps TRBD2 as D (5 bases). V gave up 0 bases and J gave up 8 bases, with 11 bases separating them. Germline V gives CDR1 GTSNPN, CDR2 SVGIG (reference sequence). The CDR3 has 13 amino acids. CDR3 DNA: TGTGCCTGGAGTGTTGGACTTAGGGATGAGCAGTTCTTC. It codes for CAWSVGLRDEQFF.

To note about this clone: The CDR3 end shows no conserved phenylalanine or tryptophan, and so a read error is likely. Because the CDR3's place on the DNA is in doubt, the DNA is left out and the CDR3 is given as listed by TCRdb. The genes are TRBV7-2 and TRBJ1-1. 11 amino acids form the CDR3, both terminal residues included. The V gene's germline CDR1 is SGHTA and CDR2 FQGNSA. The CDR3 spells CASSHRTVPLL.

The V call is TRBV29-1, the J call TRBJ2-3, with D possibly TRBD1 on 5 matching bases. Looked up from germline, CDR1 is SQVTM and CDR2 is ANQGSEA. There are 12 residues in the CDR3. Deletions cut 6 bases from V and 2 bases from J, with 9 bases between. Here the CDR3 DNA reads TGCAGCGTGGACACAATCACAGATACGCAGTATTTT. It translates to CSVDTITDTQYF.